These 3 T cell receptor beta chains originate from one sample sequenced in a study of HIV-infected patients and healthy controls (dated by TCRdb to the mid-2010s). Libraries were made using 5' RACE. Sequenced using an Illumina MiSeq. TCRdb handled the public reads itself, with Q25 trimming in fastp and clone calling in MiXCR, and kept productive beta chains. Rows with a matching CDR3 protein are joined into one entry that keeps the most common DNA and genes. The sample records almost 65,000 distinct CDR3 sequences, over 15% of which are singletons. The ten top clones hold 1.1% to 1.5% of the sample. Sequenced: CD4+ T cells from blood. The receptors here all came from a human donor in good health.

A word on this clonotype: This clone may be a read error of a much larger clone one base away. The CDR3 loop reads CVSSVGGARNTEAFF. Written as DNA, the CDR3 is TGTGTCAGCAGCGTTGGAGGGGCCAGGAACACTGAAGCTTTCTTT. This chain connects TRBV7-9 to TRBJ1-1; possibly TRBD1 for D (5 bases). The V gene's germline CDR1 is SEHNR and CDR2 FQNEAQ (reference sequence). The CDR3 sequence is 15 residues long.

Comments on this clonotype: This clone may be a read error of a much larger clone one base away. The V and J genes are TRBV29-1 and TRBJ2-5; weak D call: TRBD1 (6 bases). Germline lookup yields CDR1 SQVTM and CDR2 ANQGSEA. Trimming took 6 bases from V and 6 from J, leaving 14 bases between them. The length of the CDR3 is 12 residues. The CDR3 DNA reads as TGCAGCGTGGGACAACGGCAAAAGACCCAGTACTTC. Translating it yields CSVGQRQKTQYF.

This clonotype occurred a few times. The chain links TRBV6-1 to TRBJ2-2, with a tentative D call TRBD1 (6 bases). The CDR3 contains 15 residues. The germline gives CDR1 MNHNS, CDR2 SASEGT. V shed 4 bases and J shed 7 bases, with 16 bases lying between them. The CDR3 loop reads CASSGKQGFVGELFF. The CDR3 nucleotides are TGTGCCAGCAGTGGTAAACAGGGTTTCGTCGGGGAGCTGTTTTTT.